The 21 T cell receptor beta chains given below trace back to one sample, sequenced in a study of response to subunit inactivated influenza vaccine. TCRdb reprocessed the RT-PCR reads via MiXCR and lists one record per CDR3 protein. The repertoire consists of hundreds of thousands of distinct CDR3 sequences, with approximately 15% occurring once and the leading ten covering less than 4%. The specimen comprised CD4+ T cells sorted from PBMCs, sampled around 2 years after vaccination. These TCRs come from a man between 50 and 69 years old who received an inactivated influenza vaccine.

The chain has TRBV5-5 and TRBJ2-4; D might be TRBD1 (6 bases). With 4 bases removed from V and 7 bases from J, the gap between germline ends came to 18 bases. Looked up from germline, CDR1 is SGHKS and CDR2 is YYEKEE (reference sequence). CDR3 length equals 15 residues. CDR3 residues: CASSLISTGGNIQYF. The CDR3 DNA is TGTGCCAGCAGCCTCATATCGACAGGTGGGAACATTCAGTACTTC. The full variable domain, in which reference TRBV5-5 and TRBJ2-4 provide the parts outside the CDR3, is DAGVTQSPTHLIKTRGQQVTLRCSPISGHKSVSWYQQVLGQGPQFIFQYYEKEERGRGNFPDRFSARQFPNYSSELNVNALLLGDSALYLCASSLISTGGNIQYFGAGTRLSVL.

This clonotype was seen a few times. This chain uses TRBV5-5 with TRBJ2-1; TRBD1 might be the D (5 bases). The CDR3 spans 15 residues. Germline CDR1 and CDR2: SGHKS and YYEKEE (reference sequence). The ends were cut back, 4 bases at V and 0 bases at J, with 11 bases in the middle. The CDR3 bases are TGTGCCAGCAGCGTCGACAGCTTCTCCTACAATGAGCAGTTCTTC. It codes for CASSVDSFSYNEQFF. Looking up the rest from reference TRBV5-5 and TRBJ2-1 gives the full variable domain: DAGVTQSPTHLIKTRGQQVTLRCSPISGHKSVSWYQQVLGQGPQFIFQYYEKEERGRGNFPDRFSARQFPNYSSELNVNALLLGDSALYLCASSVDSFSYNEQFFGPGTRLTVL.

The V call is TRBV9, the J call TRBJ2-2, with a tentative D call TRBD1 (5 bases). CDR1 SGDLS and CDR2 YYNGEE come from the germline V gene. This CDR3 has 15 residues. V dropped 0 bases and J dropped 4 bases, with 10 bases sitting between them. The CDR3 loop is CASSVGQSTTGELFF. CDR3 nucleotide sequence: TGTGCCAGCAGCGTAGGACAGTCGACCACCGGGGAGCTGTTTTTT.

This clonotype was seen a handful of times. The DNA for the CDR3 is TGTGCCAGCAGTTACGGACGCAGCTCCTACAATGAGCAGTTCTTC. Its translation: CASSYGRSSYNEQFF. The rearrangement joins TRBV6-5 to TRBJ2-1; D ambiguous. Germline V gives CDR1 MNHEY, CDR2 SVGAGI. The V and J ends lost 2 bases and 0 bases respectively, with 8 bases between them. This CDR3 is built from 15 residues.

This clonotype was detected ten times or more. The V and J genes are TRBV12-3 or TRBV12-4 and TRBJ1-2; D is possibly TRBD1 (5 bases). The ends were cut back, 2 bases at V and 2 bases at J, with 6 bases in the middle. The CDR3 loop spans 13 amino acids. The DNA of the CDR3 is TGTGCCAGCAGTTTATCAGGGAACTATGGCTACACCTTC. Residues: CASSLSGNYGYTF.

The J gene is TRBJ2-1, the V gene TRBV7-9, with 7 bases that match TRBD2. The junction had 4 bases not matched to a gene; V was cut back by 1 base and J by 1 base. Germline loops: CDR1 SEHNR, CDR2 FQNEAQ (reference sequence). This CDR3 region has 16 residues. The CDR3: CASSLGLADSYNEQFF. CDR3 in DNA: TGTGCCAGCAGCTTAGGCCTAGCGGATTCCTACAATGAGCAGTTCTTC.

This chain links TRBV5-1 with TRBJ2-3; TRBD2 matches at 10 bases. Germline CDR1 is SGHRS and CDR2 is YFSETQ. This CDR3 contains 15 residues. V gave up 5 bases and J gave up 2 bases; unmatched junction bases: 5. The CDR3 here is CASRPSGGPTDTQYF. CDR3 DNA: TGCGCCAGCAGACCTAGCGGGGGACCCACAGATACGCAGTATTTT.

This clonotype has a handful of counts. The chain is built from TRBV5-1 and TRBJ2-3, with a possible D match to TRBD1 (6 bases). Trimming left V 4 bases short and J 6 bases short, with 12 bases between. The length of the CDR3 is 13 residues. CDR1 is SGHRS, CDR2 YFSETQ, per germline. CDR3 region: CASSAQGLDTQYF. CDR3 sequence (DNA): TGCGCCAGCAGCGCACAGGGTTTGGATACGCAGTATTTT.

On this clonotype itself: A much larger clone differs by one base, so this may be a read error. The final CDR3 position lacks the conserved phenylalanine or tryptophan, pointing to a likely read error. The CDR3 protein is CASSLVIHEQFS. The DNA for the CDR3 is TGTGCCAGCAGCCTGGTCATCCATGAGCAGTTCTCC. V and J are TRBV12-3 or TRBV12-4 and TRBJ2-1; unclear D gene. This CDR3 comprises 12 residues. V was shortened by 6 bases and J by 8 bases, with 11 bases between the two germline ends.

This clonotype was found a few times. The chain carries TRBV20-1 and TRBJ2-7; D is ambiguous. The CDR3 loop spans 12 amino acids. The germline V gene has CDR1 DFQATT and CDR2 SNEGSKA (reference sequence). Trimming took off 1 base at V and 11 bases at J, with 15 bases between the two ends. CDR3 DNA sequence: TGCAGTGCTAGAGGAACTACGGCCGACGAGTACTTC. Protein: CSARGTTADEYF.

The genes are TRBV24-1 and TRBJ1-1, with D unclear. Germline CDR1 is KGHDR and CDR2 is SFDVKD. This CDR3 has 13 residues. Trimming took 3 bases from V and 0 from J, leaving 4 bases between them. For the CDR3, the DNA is TGTGCCACCAGTGATAAACTGAACACTGAAGCTTTCTTT. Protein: CATSDKLNTEAFF.

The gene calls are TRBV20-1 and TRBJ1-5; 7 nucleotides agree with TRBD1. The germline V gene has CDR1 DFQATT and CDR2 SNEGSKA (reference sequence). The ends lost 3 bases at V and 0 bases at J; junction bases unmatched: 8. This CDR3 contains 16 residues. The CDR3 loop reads CSARGLTGDSNQPQHF. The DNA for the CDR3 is TGCAGTGCTAGGGGTTTAACAGGGGATAGCAATCAGCCCCAGCATTTT.

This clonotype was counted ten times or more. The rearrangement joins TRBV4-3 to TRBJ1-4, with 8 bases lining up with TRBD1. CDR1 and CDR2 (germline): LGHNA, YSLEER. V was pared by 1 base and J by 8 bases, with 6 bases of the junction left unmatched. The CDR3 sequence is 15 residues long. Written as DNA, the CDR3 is TGCGCCAGCAGCCAAGCTAACAGGGGGGGAGAAAAACTGTTTTTT. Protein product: CASSQANRGGEKLFF.

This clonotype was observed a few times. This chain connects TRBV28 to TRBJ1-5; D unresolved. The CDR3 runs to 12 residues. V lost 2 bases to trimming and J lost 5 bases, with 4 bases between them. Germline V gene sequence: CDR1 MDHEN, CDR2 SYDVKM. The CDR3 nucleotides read TGTGCCAGCAGTTTAACGGATCAGCCCCAGCATTTT. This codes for CASSLTDQPQHF.

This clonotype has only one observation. The CDR3: CASSLVQNTQYF. CDR3 coding DNA: TGTGCCAGCAGCTTGGTGCAAAACACCCAGTATTTT. The chain recombines TRBV5-6 with TRBJ2-3; D is undetermined. This CDR3 comprises 12 residues. Germline lookup yields CDR1 SGHDT and CDR2 YYEEEE. V dropped 0 bases and J dropped 12 bases, with 11 bases sitting between them. Full variable domain (remainder filled in from reference TRBV5-6 and TRBJ2-3): DAGVTQSPTHLIKTRGQQVTLRCSPKSGHDTVSWYQQALGQGPQFIFQYYEEEERQRGNFPDRFSGHQFPNYSSELNVNALLLGDSALYLCASSLVQNTQYFGPGTRLTVL.

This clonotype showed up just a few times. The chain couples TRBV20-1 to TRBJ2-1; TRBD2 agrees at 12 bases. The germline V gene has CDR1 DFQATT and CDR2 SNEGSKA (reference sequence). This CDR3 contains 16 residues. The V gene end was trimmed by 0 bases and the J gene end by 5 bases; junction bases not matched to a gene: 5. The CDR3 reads CSARDQTSGSNNEQFF. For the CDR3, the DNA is TGCAGTGCTAGAGATCAGACTAGCGGGAGTAACAATGAGCAGTTCTTC.

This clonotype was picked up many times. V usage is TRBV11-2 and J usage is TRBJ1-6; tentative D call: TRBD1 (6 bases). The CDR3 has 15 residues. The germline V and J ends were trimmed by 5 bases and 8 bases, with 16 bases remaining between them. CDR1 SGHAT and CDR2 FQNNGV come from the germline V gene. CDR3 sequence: CASSPTTGGDSPLHF. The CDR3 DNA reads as TGTGCCAGCAGCCCAACGACAGGTGGAGATTCACCCCTCCACTTT.

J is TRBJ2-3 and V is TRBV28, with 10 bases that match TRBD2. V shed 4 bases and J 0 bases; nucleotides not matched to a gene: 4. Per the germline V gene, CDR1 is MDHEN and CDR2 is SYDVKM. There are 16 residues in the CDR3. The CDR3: CASSSSAGGSTDTQYF. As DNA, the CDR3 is TGTGCCAGCAGTTCCTCAGCGGGAGGGAGCACAGATACGCAGTATTTT. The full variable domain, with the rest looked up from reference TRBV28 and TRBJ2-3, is DVKVTQSSRYLVKRTGEKVFLECVQDMDHENMFWYRQDPGLGLRLIYFSYDVKMKEKGDIPEGYSVSREKKERFSLILESASTNQTSMYLCASSSSAGGSTDTQYFGPGTRLTVL.

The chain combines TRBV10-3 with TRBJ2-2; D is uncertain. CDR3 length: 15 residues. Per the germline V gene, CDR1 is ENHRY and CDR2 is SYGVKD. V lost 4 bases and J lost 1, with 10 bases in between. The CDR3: CAISGIRKNTGELFF. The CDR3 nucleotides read TGTGCCATCAGTGGGATTCGGAAGAACACCGGGGAGCTGTTTTTT.

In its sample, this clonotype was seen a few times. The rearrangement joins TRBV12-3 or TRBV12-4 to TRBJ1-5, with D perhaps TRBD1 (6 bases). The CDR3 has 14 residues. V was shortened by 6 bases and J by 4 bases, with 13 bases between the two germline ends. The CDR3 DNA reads TGTGCCAGCAGGCCCACAGGGATAAATCAGCCCCAGCATTTT. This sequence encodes CASRPTGINQPQHF.

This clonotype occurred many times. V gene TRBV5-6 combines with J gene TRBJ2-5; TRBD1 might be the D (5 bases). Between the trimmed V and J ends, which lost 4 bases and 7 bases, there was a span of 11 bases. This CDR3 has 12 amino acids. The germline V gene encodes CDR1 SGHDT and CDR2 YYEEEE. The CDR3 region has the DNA TGTGCCAGCAGCCCCGACCAGGGGACCCAGTACTTC. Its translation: CASSPDQGTQYF.